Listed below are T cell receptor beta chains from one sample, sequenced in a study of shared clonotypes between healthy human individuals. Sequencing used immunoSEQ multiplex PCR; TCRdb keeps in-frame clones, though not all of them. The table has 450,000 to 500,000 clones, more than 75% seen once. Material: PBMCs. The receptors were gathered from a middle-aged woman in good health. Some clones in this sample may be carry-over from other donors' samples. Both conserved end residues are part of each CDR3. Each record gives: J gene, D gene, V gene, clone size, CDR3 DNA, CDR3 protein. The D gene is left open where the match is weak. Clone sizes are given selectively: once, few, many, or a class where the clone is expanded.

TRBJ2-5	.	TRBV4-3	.	TGCGCCAGCAGCCAATCCTTGGGGGTAGGGCAAGAGACCCAGTACTTC	CASSQSLGVGQETQYF
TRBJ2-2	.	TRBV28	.	TGTGCCAGCAGTTCCCTGGGGTTAGCGCTACTTTCGGGCGGGGAGCTGTTTTTT	CASSSLGLALLSGGELFF
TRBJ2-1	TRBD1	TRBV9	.	TGTGCCAGCAACCCGACAGGGAGATACAATGAGCAGTTCTTC	CASNPTGRYNEQFF
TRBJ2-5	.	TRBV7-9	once	TGTGCCAGCAGCTTCTCCCGGCCACCAGAGACCCAGTACTTC	CASSFSRPPETQYF
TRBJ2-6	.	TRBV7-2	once	TGTGCCAGCAGCTTAGCGGCTGGGGCCAACGTCCTGACTTTC	CASSLAAGANVLTF
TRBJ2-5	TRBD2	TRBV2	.	TGTGCCAGCAACAACCCAGCGGGAGCCCAAGAGACCCAGTACTTC	CASNNPAGAQETQYF
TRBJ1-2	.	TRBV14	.	TGTGCCAGCAGCCAAGTGAGGGAGCCCTCGGATGGCTACACCTTC	CASSQVREPSDGYTF
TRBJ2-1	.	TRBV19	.	TGTGCCAGTAGCGCGGGACTCTACAATGAGCAGTTCTTC	CASSAGLYNEQFF
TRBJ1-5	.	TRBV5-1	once	TGCGCCAGCAGCTTGGACGACGGGAGCAATCAGCCCCAGCATTTT	CASSLDDGSNQPQHF
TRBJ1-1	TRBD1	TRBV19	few	TGTGCCAGTAGTGTTCCGGACAGGGGAGCCCCTGAAGCTTTCTTT	CASSVPDRGAPEAFF
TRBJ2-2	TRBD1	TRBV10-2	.	TGCGCCAGCCACAGGGGTACCGGGGAGCTGTTTTTT	CASHRGTGELFF
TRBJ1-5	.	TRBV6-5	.	TGTGCCAGCAGTTACTCGGCGGGGGGAGGCAATCAGCCCCAGCATTTT	CASSYSAGGGNQPQHF
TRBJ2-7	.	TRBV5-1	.	TGCGCCAGCAGCCCTGGCCAGGGTAGAGGCATCACCTACGAGCAGTACTTC	CASSPGQGRGITYEQYF
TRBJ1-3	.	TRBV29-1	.	TGCAGCGTCGATACCGGGACGGCCTCTGGAAACACCATATATTTT	CSVDTGTASGNTIYF
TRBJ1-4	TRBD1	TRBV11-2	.	TGTGCCAGCAGCCCCCTCAGGGGGCGTGAAAAACTGTTTTTT	CASSPLRGREKLFF
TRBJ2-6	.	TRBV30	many	TGTGCCTGGAGTGTGGGTGGGGCCAACGTCCTGACTTTC	CAWSVGGANVLTF
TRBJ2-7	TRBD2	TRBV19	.	TGTGCCAGTAGCCCCGGGACTAGCGGCTACGAGCAGTACTTC	CASSPGTSGYEQYF
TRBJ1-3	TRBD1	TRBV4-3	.	TGCGCCAGCAGCCAAGGGACAGGCTCTGGAAACACCATATATTTT	CASSQGTGSGNTIYF
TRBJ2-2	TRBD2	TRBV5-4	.	TGTGCCAGCAGCCTCGGACTAGCGGAGGGCACCGGGGAGCTGTTTTTT	CASSLGLAEGTGELFF
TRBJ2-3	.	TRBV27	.	TGTGCCAGCAGTTTATCCGGGTCTGGGACAGATACGCAGTATTTT	CASSLSGSGTDTQYF
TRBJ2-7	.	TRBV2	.	TGTGCCAGCAGTCCCTGCAGGGCGGCCCAGGGTACCGAGCAGTACTTC	CASSPCRAAQGTEQYF
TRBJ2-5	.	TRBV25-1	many	TGTGCCAGCAGTACCGTCGGGGAGACCCAGTACTTC	CASSTVGETQYF
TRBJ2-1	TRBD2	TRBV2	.	TGTGCCAGCAGTGAGATAGCGGGAGCCAATGAGCAGTTCTTC	CASSEIAGANEQFF